A selection of T cell receptor beta chains follows, all from one sample in a study of cytomegalovirus exposure and HLA in healthy donors. Profiling relied on immunoSEQ multiplex PCR, and the TCRdb table lists in-frame clones only, not all of them. The sample carries about 140,000 clones, 82% recorded once. Sequencing was carried out using PBMCs. The receptor set was obtained from a middle-aged woman in good health and CMV-seronegative. Each CDR3 is given with its conserved first and last residue. The D gene is left open where the match is weak. Size values are once, few and many counts, or a class for expanded clones, and some rows have none.

clone size	D gene	V gene	J gene	CDR3 protein	CDR3 DNA
NA	NA	TRBV28	TRBJ1-1	CASSLSTEAFF	TGTGCCAGCAGTTTGAGCACTGAAGCTTTCTTT
NA	NA	TRBV6-1	TRBJ2-7	CASRSPSQGSYEQYF	TGTGCCAGCAGAAGCCCCTCACAGGGCTCCTACGAGCAGTACTTC
once	TRBD1	TRBV9	TRBJ1-1	CASSTGTDNTEAFF	TGTGCCAGCAGCACAGGGACAGATAACACTGAAGCTTTCTTT
NA	TRBD1	TRBV4-3	TRBJ2-1	CASSQDRGGQGNNEQFF	TGCGCCAGCAGCCAAGATCGAGGAGGACAGGGTAACAATGAGCAGTTCTTC
NA	NA	TRBV27	TRBJ2-7	CASSGASGSQAYEQYF	TGTGCCAGCTCAGGGGCTAGCGGAAGTCAGGCCTACGAGCAGTACTTC
NA	TRBD1	TRBV11-3	TRBJ2-5	CASSPGQKGTQYF	TGTGCCAGCAGCCCGGGACAGAAGGGGACCCAGTACTTC
NA	NA	TRBV7-3	TRBJ2-7	CASSSGQYEQYF	TGTGCCAGCAGCTCCGGACAATACGAGCAGTACTTC
NA	TRBD1	TRBV7-6	TRBJ1-3	CASSIQGALGNTIYF	TGTGCCAGCAGCATACAGGGGGCGCTCGGAAACACCATATATTTT
NA	TRBD1	TRBV30	TRBJ1-4	CAWGTVPTNEKLFF	TGTGCCTGGGGGACAGTTCCAACTAATGAAAAACTGTTTTTT
NA	NA	TRBV5-1	TRBJ1-6	CASSLVAGEVNSPLHF	TGCGCCAGCAGCTTGGTGGCGGGGGAAGTTAATTCACCCCTCCACTTT
NA	TRBD1	TRBV9	TRBJ2-7	CASSPRGQGNEQYF	TGTGCCAGCAGCCCTCGGGGACAGGGGAACGAGCAGTACTTC
NA	NA	TRBV27	TRBJ1-5	CASSFLNQPQHF	TGTGCCAGCAGTTTTCTGAATCAGCCCCAGCATTTT
NA	TRBD1	TRBV27	TRBJ2-1	CASSLGGQGSSYNEQFF	TGTGCCAGCAGTTTAGGGGGACAGGGGAGCTCCTACAATGAGCAGTTCTTC
NA	NA	TRBV9	TRBJ2-3	CASSVLGQTDTQYF	TGTGCCAGCAGCGTATTGGGACAAACGGATACGCAGTATTTT
NA	NA	TRBV15	TRBJ1-5	CATSRDWRPQHF	TGTGCCACCAGCAGAGATTGGAGGCCCCAGCATTTT
NA	TRBD1	TRBV5-1	TRBJ2-7	CASSPGTGSYEQYF	TGCGCCAGCAGCCCCGGGACAGGGTCCTACGAGCAGTACTTC
few	NA	TRBV7-6	TRBJ2-3	CASSLRGARTDTQYF	TGTGCCAGCAGCTTACGGGGGGCGAGGACAGATACGCAGTATTTT
NA	TRBD1	TRBV5-1	TRBJ2-7	CASSPASTGATYEQYF	TGCGCCAGCAGCCCCGCCTCGACAGGGGCGACCTACGAGCAGTACTTC
NA	TRBD1	TRBV9	TRBJ2-3	CASSVGGRQGARTDTQYF	TGTGCCAGCAGCGTAGGAGGGAGACAGGGTGCGCGCACAGATACGCAGTATTTT
NA	TRBD2	TRBV7-9	TRBJ2-2	CASSFRLAGGSGELFF	TGTGCCAGCAGCTTTAGACTAGCGGGAGGATCCGGGGAGCTGTTTTTT
NA	TRBD2	TRBV5-6	TRBJ2-2	CASSSLAEANTGELFF	TGTGCCAGCAGCTCTCTAGCGGAGGCGAACACCGGGGAGCTGTTTTTT
NA	TRBD2	TRBV7-8	TRBJ2-1	CASSLFSSGYNEQFF	TGTGCCAGCAGCTTATTCTCTAGCGGATACAATGAGCAGTTCTTC
few	NA	TRBV4-1	TRBJ1-1	CASAHNTEAFF	TGCGCCAGCGCACATAACACTGAAGCTTTCTTT
NA	NA	TRBV6-5	TRBJ2-7	CASSLSGGTYEQYF	TGTGCCAGCAGCCTGAGTGGGGGGACCTACGAGCAGTACTTC
NA	TRBD1	TRBV10-3	TRBJ1-6	CATDLDRGRSPLHF	TGTGCCACCGACTTAGACAGGGGCCGATCACCCCTCCACTTT
NA	TRBD2	TRBV4-3	TRBJ2-3	CASSHARGVLISTDTQYF	TGCGCCAGCAGCCACGCCCGGGGGGTCCTAATAAGCACAGATACGCAGTATTTT
few	TRBD1	TRBV5-4	TRBJ1-1	CASSVGQVSEAFF	TGTGCCAGCAGCGTGGGACAGGTTTCTGAAGCTTTCTTT
NA	TRBD1	TRBV30	TRBJ1-2	CAWSVGTGGVGYTF	TGTGCCTGGAGTGTAGGGACAGGGGGTGTTGGCTACACCTTC
NA	NA	TRBV7-9	TRBJ1-3	CASSPPPGDGNTIYF	TGTGCCAGCAGCCCCCCGCCAGGGGATGGAAACACCATATATTTT
NA	NA	TRBV7-5	TRBJ2-3	CARSLGSGPSTDTQYF	TGTGCCAGAAGCTTAGGTAGCGGGCCCAGCACAGATACGCAGTATTTT
NA	TRBD1	TRBV12-5	TRBJ2-5	CASGSETGGTQYF	TGTGCTAGTGGTTCGGAGACAGGGGGCACCCAGTACTTC
NA	NA	TRBV6-1	TRBJ1-1	CASSELRPGDTEAFF	TGTGCCAGCAGTGAATTAAGGCCCGGGGACACTGAAGCTTTCTTT
NA	NA	TRBV19	TRBJ2-7	CASSLTGLSYEQYF	TGTGCCAGTAGTCTTACAGGTTTATCCTACGAGCAGTACTTC
NA	TRBD2	TRBV10-1	TRBJ2-1	CASSDPPLAGGPVEQFF	TGCGCCAGCAGTGACCCTCCTCTAGCGGGAGGGCCGGTTGAGCAGTTCTTC
NA	TRBD1	TRBV15	TRBJ2-3	CATSRDLGRQGDTQYF	TGTGCCACCAGCAGAGATCTGGGGCGACAGGGAGATACGCAGTATTTT
NA	NA	TRBV5-4	TRBJ1-1	CASSWAEEAFF	TGTGCCAGCAGCTGGGCAGAGGAAGCTTTCTTT
NA	TRBD1	TRBV28	TRBJ2-7	CASSALEGQGFRYEQYF	TGTGCCAGCAGTGCGCTAGAAGGACAGGGTTTTAGATACGAGCAGTACTTC
NA	NA	TRBV7-9	TRBJ2-7	CASSSRVGGPYEQYF	TGTGCCAGCAGCTCACGAGTGGGGGGTCCCTACGAGCAGTACTTC